The T cell receptor beta chain described here comes from a study of blood T cell repertoires in COVID-19. Germline loops: CDR1 SEHNR, CDR2 FQNEAQ (reference sequence). The CDR3 loop spans 16 amino acids. V lost 5 bases, J lost 7 bases, and 23 bases lay in between. Some clones are missing from TCRdb's copy, which holds only in-frame ones; the method was immunoSEQ multiplex PCR. In the table there are more than 20,000 clones, approximately 80% of which are singletons. The sequenced sample consisted of peripheral blood. This sequence was found in a man older than 75 with active or convalescent COVID-19. The chain uses TRBV7-9 and TRBJ1-2; D may be TRBD1 (5 bases). The chain's CDR3 is CASSPPSRTTTGGYTF. CDR3 in DNA: TGTGCCAGCAGCCCTCCCTCCCGGACAACAACGGGTGGCTACACCTTC.